This T cell receptor (beta chain) was identified during a study of identifying expanded T cells in peripheral blood (dated by TCRdb to between 2019 and 2020). About the study as a whole: Four technical replicates, made by sequencing separate aliquots from the same pool of genomic DNA, were compared pairwise. Overall study outcomes, separate from this receptor: In all healthy donors, the variance in clone template counts between samples taken 2 to 3 weeks apart rose significantly as total template count increased. The binomial model flagged 0.9 to 1.5 differentially abundant clones between technical replicates, compared with 15 to 17 over about 2 weeks and 18 to 20 over four weeks. Across all healthy-donor time intervals, the beta-binomial model significantly cut both the number of clones called differentially abundant and the false-positive rate. The authors expected biological variance in healthy repertoires might increase further over much longer intervals such as months to years.

A note on this clone: Its antigen is not yet known. No base-level quality is on record; no much larger clone is a single base apart.

No immune events, such as infections, were documented for the healthy donors during the collection period. To calibrate time-dependent variance in a beta-binomial model of T-cell clone differential abundance, blood repertoires from healthy donors were used as a training cohort. The training cohort was composed of roughly 10 healthy donors, 3 female and 7 male. The donors were between roughly 25 and 70 years old, with an average age of roughly 43 years. Whole blood, obtained from a commercial supplier, was collected from each healthy donor at three time points spaced approximately two weeks apart. For immunosequencing, genomic DNA was extracted from unsorted whole blood. From cysteine to phenylalanine, the CDR3 is 13 amino acids long. CDR3 DNA is the only sequence kept; it has 39 bases, read in frame from the first base. The germline V gene encodes CDR1 SQVTM and CDR2 ANQGSEA. The V end gives up 6 bases and the J end 3 bases, leaving 6 bases in the junction not matched to a gene.

TCRbeta CDR3 regions were profiled by bias-controlled multiplex PCR amplification of genomic DNA with the immunoSEQ Assay. The original pipeline was this. To quantify the absolute abundance of each unique TCRbeta CDR3 region, the sequences were collapsed and filtered. Two models were used to test differential abundance: a binomial model (Fisher-equivalent) and a beta-binomial model that adds time-dependent variance fitted from healthy donors. Clones with fewer than 5 combined templates were excluded, and clones with Benjamini-Hochberg FDR below 0.01 were called differentially abundant. The form v = (b*log(k)+a)^2 was used to model beta-binomial variance as a function of total template count across the two samples. TCRdb re-hosts the immuneACCESS table, in-frame sequences only. Its copies lack some clones; in the studies checked, an unresolved V gene accounts for under half of them, and the cause for the rest is not known. V, J and clone size were drawn from that table, and D and trimming were deduced from the DNA. The sample includes approximately 120,000 clones, with less than 90% observed a single time. Of the sample, around 8.2% is held by the ten largest clones.

Sequencing was done on a sample of blood. The rearranged chain carries TRBV29-1 and TRBJ2-7, and 9 junctional nucleotides match TRBD1. The source of this sequence is a person between 18 and 75 years old in good health. CDR3 loop: CSVPGQGGYEQYF. Read as DNA, the sequence is TGCAGCGTCCCGGGACAGGGTGGCTACGAGCAGTACTTC.